These 9 T cell receptor beta chains came from one sample sequenced in a study of cytomegalovirus exposure and HLA in healthy donors. Here immunoSEQ multiplex PCR was the method, and the copy in TCRdb shows in-frame clones only, minus some. Of more than 90,000 clones in the sample, around nine tenths were seen once. Sequencing input: PBMCs. The receptors originated from a man aged 18 to 30 in good health and CMV-seropositive.

The chain combines TRBV30 with TRBJ2-1; tentative D call: TRBD1 (5 bases). The germline V gene encodes CDR1 GTSNPN and CDR2 SVGIG (reference sequence). This CDR3 contains 13 residues. V was pared by 8 bases and J by 6 bases, with 17 bases between. CDR3 DNA: TGTGCCCGTGCTTCCTCAGGGTTCAATGAGCAGTTCTTC. Translated, it gives CARASSGFNEQFF.

This clone was seen more than once but under ten times. The chain joins TRBV6-5 to TRBJ1-6, with no clear D. CDR3 length: 15 residues. V dropped 1 base and J dropped 8 bases, with 12 bases sitting between them. Germline CDR1 reads MNHEY; CDR2 reads SVGAGI. The CDR3 coding sequence is TGTGCCAGCAGTTACTTACCAGTCGGAGATTCACCCCTCCACTTT. Residues: CASSYLPVGDSPLHF.

The genes are TRBV7-8 and TRBJ1-5; perhaps TRBD1 as D (5 bases). CDR3 length equals 12 residues. Germline lookup yields CDR1 SGHVS and CDR2 FQNEAQ. The V and J ends lost 1 base and 12 bases respectively, with 10 bases between them. CDR3 residues: CASSLDQGRQHF. The CDR3 DNA sequence: TGTGCCAGCAGCTTAGACCAGGGCCGCCAGCATTTT.

In its sample, this clone was seen once. V is TRBV7-9 and J is TRBJ1-4; TRBD1 aligns across 8 bases. The ends lost 4 bases at V and 8 bases at J; junction bases unmatched: 6. CDR3 length equals 14 residues. Germline V gene lookup returns CDR1 SEHNR and CDR2 FQNEAQ (reference sequence). In DNA form, the CDR3 reads TGTGCCAGCAGCTCAGACAGGGGAGAAGAAAAACTGTTTTTT. It codes for CASSSDRGEEKLFF.

The rearrangement uses TRBV6-5 and TRBJ2-5, with a tentative D call TRBD1 (6 bases). This CDR3 is built from 16 residues. V was cut by 0 bases and J by 1 base, with 12 bases left in between. CDR1 and CDR2 (germline): MNHEY, SVGAGI. DNA for the CDR3: TGTGCCAGCAGTTACTCACTAAAGGGGGTCCAAGAGACCCAGTACTTC. This encodes CASSYSLKGVQETQYF.

The genes are TRBV2 and TRBJ2-1; 7 nucleotides agree with TRBD1. This CDR3 spans 14 amino acids. V lost 3 bases and J lost 8; bases outside the gene matches: 7. Germline V CDR1 and CDR2: SNHLY, FYNNEI. The chain's CDR3 is CASSEGTGVHEQFF. The CDR3 coding sequence is TGTGCCAGCAGTGAGGGTACAGGGGTGCATGAGCAGTTCTTC.

The count of this clone is one. The chain combines TRBV7-9 with TRBJ2-1, with a weak D call TRBD2 (5 bases). V lost 1 base, J lost 10 bases, and 14 bases lay in between. The germline V gene has CDR1 SEHNR and CDR2 FQNEAQ (reference sequence). CDR3 length equals 14 residues. In DNA form, the CDR3 reads TGTGCCAGCAGCTTAGAAAGGGAGAGAAGGGAGCAGTTCTTC. This sequence encodes CASSLERERREQFF.

The J gene is TRBJ2-1, the V gene TRBV5-6; 9 bases fit TRBD1. After removal of 4 bases from V and 7 bases from J, the junction contained 6 bases not matched to a gene. The CDR3 spans 14 residues. The germline V gene has CDR1 SGHDT and CDR2 YYEEEE. The CDR3 sequence: CASSPGTGINEQFF. DNA of the CDR3: TGTGCCAGCAGCCCAGGGACAGGGATAAATGAGCAGTTCTTC.

As to this clone: Distinct nucleotide sequences in the sample also encode this CDR3. CDR3 nucleotides: TGTGCCAGCAGTCTAAATGAAAAACTGTTTTTT. Translated: CASSLNEKLFF. V gene TRBV28 combines with J gene TRBJ1-4; unclear D gene. CDR3 length: 11 residues. CDR1 MDHEN and CDR2 SYDVKM come from the germline V gene. The V end lost 5 bases, the J end lost 5 bases, and 3 bases lay between the germline ends.